The 13 T cell receptor beta chains reported below all come from one sample, sequenced in a study of blood T cell repertoires in COVID-19. Using immunoSEQ multiplex PCR, the repertoire was profiled, and TCRdb retains in-frame clones only, with some absent. The sample contains about 220,000 clones, around 90% of which appear only once. Input material: PBMCs or T cells enriched from blood (not recorded which). These receptors all stem from a woman in her twenties or thirties who had recovered from COVID-19.

This clone was recorded once. The genes are TRBV2 and TRBJ1-5; D perhaps matches TRBD1 (5 bases). With 4 bases removed from V and 3 bases from J, the gap between germline ends came to 10 bases. The CDR3 has 14 amino acids. Per germline, CDR1 SNHLY and CDR2 FYNNEI. The DNA of the CDR3 is TGTGCCAGCAGTGCTGGGGGGAACAATCAGCCCCAGCATTTT. Amino acids: CASSAGGNNQPQHF. The full variable domain, its missing parts supplied by reference TRBV2 and TRBJ1-5, is EPEVTQTPSHQVTQMGQEVILRCVPISNHLYFYWYRQILGQKVEFLVSFYNNEISEKSEIFDDQFSVERPDGSNFTLKIRSTKLEDSAMYFCASSAGGNNQPQHFGDGTRLSIL.

This chain connects TRBV7-9 to TRBJ1-4; D is undetermined. From germline, CDR1 is SEHNR and CDR2 FQNEAQ (reference sequence). This CDR3 comprises 15 residues. V was shortened by 0 bases and J by 8 bases, with 13 bases between the two germline ends. CDR3 DNA: TGTGCCAGCAGCTTAGCAGAGAGTTTTAAGGAAAAACTGTTTTTT. Translation gives CASSLAESFKEKLFF.

Comments on this clone: Other DNA sequences in this sample translate to the same CDR3. The V gene is TRBV5-1, the J gene TRBJ2-3, with D perhaps matching TRBD2 (6 bases). Germline CDR1 is SGHRS and CDR2 is YFSETQ. V lost 0 bases and J lost 1, with 6 bases in between. This CDR3 spans 14 amino acids. Here the CDR3 reads CASSLAGGTDTQYF. CDR3 nucleotide sequence: TGCGCCAGCAGCTTGGCGGGGGGCACAGATACGCAGTATTTT.

The genes are TRBV19 and TRBJ1-1; D perhaps matches TRBD1 (5 bases). CDR1 LNHDA and CDR2 SQIVND come from the germline V gene (reference sequence). V dropped 5 bases and J dropped 4 bases, with 23 bases sitting between them. The CDR3 sequence is 17 residues long. The CDR3 sequence: CASSARQNPWGGTEAFF. The CDR3 nucleotides are TGTGCCAGTAGTGCTCGACAGAACCCTTGGGGGGGCACTGAAGCTTTCTTT.

This rearrangement joins TRBV9 to TRBJ1-1; TRBD1 agrees at 8 bases. V was pared by 3 bases and J by 1 base, with 2 bases of the junction left unmatched. This CDR3 is built from 14 residues. The germline V gene has CDR1 SGDLS and CDR2 YYNGEE. CDR3 amino acids: CASSAGQGNTEAFF. The CDR3 DNA is TGTGCCAGCAGCGCCGGACAGGGGAACACTGAAGCTTTCTTT.

This clone was recorded a few times. The V call is TRBV10-3, the J call TRBJ1-1; D gene ambiguous. The CDR3 runs 13 residues. Trimming stripped 4 bases from V and 4 bases from J, with 10 bases between. CDR1 ENHRY and CDR2 SYGVKD come from the germline V gene. The CDR3 is CAISAPSSTEAFF. In DNA form, the CDR3 reads TGTGCCATCAGTGCACCTAGTAGCACTGAAGCTTTCTTT.

The CDR3 protein is CASSPRHPNTGELFF. The DNA of the CDR3 is TGTGCCAGCTCACCACGGCACCCTAACACCGGGGAGCTGTTTTTT. The chain uses TRBV18 and TRBJ2-2; no definite D call. The germline gives CDR1 KGHSH, CDR2 LQKENI. The CDR3 contains 15 residues. Between the trimmed V and J ends, which lost 1 base and 2 bases, there was a span of 8 bases.

This clone appeared once. The chain uses TRBV9 and TRBJ1-3, with D maybe TRBD1 (6 bases). CDR1 is SGDLS and CDR2 is YYNGEE in the germline V gene. There are 14 residues in the CDR3. V gave up 0 bases and J gave up 7 bases, with 11 bases separating them. Here the CDR3 reads CASSVATGFNTIYF. The DNA of the CDR3 is TGTGCCAGCAGCGTAGCAACAGGGTTCAACACCATATATTTT.

V and J are TRBV27 and TRBJ1-1, with D possibly being TRBD1 (5 bases). CDR3 size: 12 residues. Germline CDR1 reads MNHEY; CDR2 reads SMNVEV (reference sequence). Trimming removed 8 bases from V and 1 base from J, with 8 bases in between. The CDR3, as DNA: TGTGCCAGCCGGGGGGGGAACACTGAAGCTTTCTTT. It codes for CASRGGNTEAFF.

The chain joins TRBV4-2 to TRBJ2-5, with D tentatively TRBD1 (5 bases). Germline lookup yields CDR1 LGHNA and CDR2 YNFKEQ. V lost 0 bases to trimming and J lost 1 base, with 9 bases between them. The CDR3 is 15 residues long. The CDR3 DNA reads as TGTGCCAGCAGCCAAGATTTGGGGCCCCAAGAGACCCAGTACTTC. This encodes CASSQDLGPQETQYF.

The J gene is TRBJ2-1, the V gene TRBV19; 7 nucleotides agree with TRBD2. The V gene's germline CDR1 is LNHDA and CDR2 SQIVND (reference sequence). There are 16 residues in the CDR3. V dropped 1 base and J dropped 8; count of bases not matched to a gene: 11. The chain's CDR3 is CASSIVSGGGWDEQFF. Here the CDR3 DNA reads TGTGCCAGTAGTATAGTTTCGGGCGGGGGTTGGGATGAGCAGTTCTTC.

V gene TRBV5-1 combines with J gene TRBJ2-7; unclear D gene. Germline loops: CDR1 SGHRS, CDR2 YFSETQ. The V and J ends lost 0 bases and 5 bases respectively, with 15 bases between them. The CDR3 has 15 residues. CDR3 region: CASSLAGNSPDEQYF. In DNA, the CDR3 is TGCGCCAGCAGCTTGGCTGGTAACAGCCCAGACGAGCAGTACTTC.

For this clone: One junction end does not reproduce the germline sequence, and a read error may be involved. The chain carries TRBV7-7 and TRBJ2-5, with 9 bases that match TRBD1. This CDR3 has 14 residues. Germline V gene sequence: CDR1 SSHAT, CDR2 FNYEAQ (reference sequence). CDR3 DNA sequence: TGTGCTAGCAGCGTAACAGGGGGCGGAGAGACCCAGTACTTC. Protein: CASSVTGGGETQYF.